This record covers a single T cell receptor beta chain. The authors ran a second PCR of about 7 to 11 cycles using a sample-barcoded 5' primer and a J-beta primer mix. TCRdb itself ran the 5' RACE reads through MiXCR, one entry per CDR3 protein. Among over 1.5 million distinct CDR3 sequences listed, roughly 49% were seen once. This CDR3 contains 13 residues. Deletions cut 1 base from V and 1 base from J, with 5 bases between. Germline CDR1 DFQATT, CDR2 SNEGSKA (reference sequence). This sample stems from a study of blood T cells in healthy people across ages. Sequencing used blood. This sequence joins TRBV20-1 and TRBJ1-5, with D tentatively TRBD1 (5 bases). This receptor was obtained from a woman between 35 and 50 years old in good health. CDR3 in amino acids: CSARGDSNQPQHF. CDR3 coding DNA: TGCAGTGCTAGAGGGGACAGCAATCAGCCCCAGCATTTT.